The rows below give T cell receptor beta chains drawn from one sample of a study of Ad26.COV2.S vaccination and SARS-CoV-2 variants. Clones were read by immunoSEQ multiplex PCR, and TCRdb kept only the in-frame ones, dropping some. The sample gives around 300,000 clones, around nine tenths of which show up once; about 10% is in the top ten. This specimen was peripheral blood, taken in a trial of Ad26.COV2.S vaccine versus placebo. The receptor source for this set is a person aged 18-60 years who received the Ad26.COV2.S COVID-19 vaccine or a placebo. CDR3s include the opening cysteine and the closing phenylalanine or tryptophan. D genes are given only for firm matches. Rows give clone size only sometimes, using once, few, many, or a class for an expanded clone.

d_call: -
clone_size: -
j_call: TRBJ2-7
v_call: TRBV14
cdr3_aa: CASSHAGPQYF
cdr3_nt: TGTGCCAGCAGCCATGCTGGACCCCAGTACTTC

d_call: TRBD1
clone_size: -
j_call: TRBJ2-1
v_call: TRBV5-4
cdr3_aa: CASTQGAVNEQFF
cdr3_nt: TGTGCCAGCACACAGGGGGCGGTCAATGAGCAGTTCTTC

d_call: -
clone_size: -
j_call: TRBJ2-7
v_call: TRBV3-1/TRBV3-2
cdr3_aa: CASSHPGVLYEQYF
cdr3_nt: TGTGCCAGCAGCCACCCGGGGGTATTGTACGAGCAGTACTTC

d_call: TRBD2
clone_size: -
j_call: TRBJ2-7
v_call: TRBV10-3
cdr3_aa: CAIRVARGGATYEQYF
cdr3_nt: TGTGCCATCAGAGTCGCCCGCGGGGGGGCCACCTACGAGCAGTACTTC

d_call: -
clone_size: -
j_call: TRBJ1-1
v_call: TRBV27
cdr3_aa: CASVWGPEAFF
cdr3_nt: TGTGCCAGCGTTTGGGGGCCTGAAGCTTTCTTT

d_call: -
clone_size: -
j_call: TRBJ2-2
v_call: TRBV4-2
cdr3_aa: CASRGGGANTGELFF
cdr3_nt: TGTGCCAGCAGAGGGGGGGGCGCGAACACCGGGGAGCTGTTTTTT

d_call: -
clone_size: -
j_call: TRBJ1-2
v_call: TRBV27
cdr3_aa: CASSFSGGGGGYTF
cdr3_nt: TGTGCCAGCAGTTTCTCCGGAGGGGGTGGCGGCTACACCTTC

d_call: -
clone_size: few
j_call: TRBJ2-7
v_call: TRBV5-1
cdr3_aa: CASSFNLFYEQYF
cdr3_nt: TGCGCCAGCAGCTTTAACCTGTTCTACGAGCAGTACTTC

d_call: -
clone_size: medium-sized
j_call: TRBJ2-7
v_call: TRBV4-3
cdr3_aa: CASSQEFNTYEQYF
cdr3_nt: TGCGCCAGCAGCCAAGAATTTAATACCTACGAGCAGTACTTC

d_call: TRBD1
clone_size: -
j_call: TRBJ2-7
v_call: TRBV10-3
cdr3_aa: CAIQDRERNEQYF
cdr3_nt: TGTGCCATACAGGACAGGGAGCGCAACGAGCAGTACTTC

d_call: -
clone_size: -
j_call: TRBJ2-7
v_call: TRBV27
cdr3_aa: CASSSELNSYEQYF
cdr3_nt: TGTGCCAGCAGTTCAGAGCTGAACTCCTACGAGCAGTACTTC

d_call: TRBD1
clone_size: -
j_call: TRBJ2-7
v_call: TRBV7-2
cdr3_aa: CASSPWDRGLEQYF
cdr3_nt: TGTGCCAGCAGCCCTTGGGACAGGGGTCTCGAGCAGTACTTC

d_call: -
clone_size: -
j_call: TRBJ1-1
v_call: TRBV27
cdr3_aa: CASSTGYSEAFF
cdr3_nt: TGTGCCAGTTCCACAGGGTACTCTGAAGCTTTCTTT

d_call: TRBD1
clone_size: -
j_call: TRBJ2-5
v_call: TRBV10-3
cdr3_aa: CAISEPKAQGAQYF
cdr3_nt: TGTGCCATCAGTGAGCCCAAGGCACAGGGGGCCCAGTACTTC

d_call: TRBD1
clone_size: -
j_call: TRBJ2-5
v_call: TRBV2
cdr3_aa: CASRPGTGTWETQYF
cdr3_nt: TGTGCCAGCAGGCCCGGGACAGGGACATGGGAGACCCAGTACTTC

d_call: -
clone_size: few
j_call: TRBJ1-1
v_call: TRBV3-1/TRBV3-2
cdr3_aa: CASSQDSTVNTEAFF
cdr3_nt: TGTGCCAGCAGCCAGGATTCGACAGTGAACACTGAAGCTTTCTTT

d_call: -
clone_size: -
j_call: TRBJ2-7
v_call: TRBV5-1
cdr3_aa: CASSLDRYEQYF
cdr3_nt: TGCGCCAGCAGCTTGGACAGATACGAGCAGTACTTC

d_call: TRBD2
clone_size: -
j_call: TRBJ2-1
v_call: TRBV28
cdr3_aa: CASSLAGGSNEQFF
cdr3_nt: TGTGCCAGCAGTCTAGCGGGAGGGTCTAATGAGCAGTTCTTC

d_call: TRBD2
clone_size: -
j_call: TRBJ2-1
v_call: TRBV5-4
cdr3_aa: CASSLVGLAAPKQFF
cdr3_nt: TGTGCCAGCAGCTTGGTCGGACTAGCGGCGCCTAAGCAGTTCTTC

d_call: TRBD1
clone_size: -
j_call: TRBJ1-5
v_call: TRBV6-5
cdr3_aa: CASRRDRGPGQPQHF
cdr3_nt: TGTGCCAGCAGGCGGGACAGGGGGCCCGGTCAGCCCCAGCATTTT

d_call: TRBD1
clone_size: -
j_call: TRBJ2-5
v_call: TRBV2
cdr3_aa: CASSQRQGGETQYF
cdr3_nt: TGTGCCAGCAGTCAGAGACAGGGGGGAGAGACCCAGTACTTC

d_call: -
clone_size: many
j_call: TRBJ1-5
v_call: TRBV19
cdr3_aa: CASSPRAPTNQPQHF
cdr3_nt: TGTGCCAGTAGTCCCCGGGCCCCAACCAATCAGCCCCAGCATTTT

d_call: TRBD1
clone_size: -
j_call: TRBJ1-6
v_call: TRBV2
cdr3_aa: CASSRDRGNNSPLHF
cdr3_nt: TGTGCCAGCAGCAGAGACAGGGGCAATAATTCACCCCTCCACTTT

d_call: TRBD2
clone_size: once
j_call: TRBJ2-5
v_call: TRBV28
cdr3_aa: CASSFRGTSGWGTQYF
cdr3_nt: TGTGCCAGCAGTTTCCGCGGGACTAGCGGGTGGGGGACCCAGTACTTC

d_call: -
clone_size: -
j_call: TRBJ1-1
v_call: TRBV5-1
cdr3_aa: CASSPSHFRENTEAFF
cdr3_nt: TGCGCCAGCAGCCCGTCCCATTTCAGGGAAAACACTGAAGCTTTCTTT

d_call: -
clone_size: -
j_call: TRBJ2-6
v_call: TRBV25-1
cdr3_aa: CASIPDSGANVLTF
cdr3_nt: TGTGCCAGCATACCGGACTCTGGGGCCAACGTCCTGACTTTC

d_call: -
clone_size: -
j_call: TRBJ1-5
v_call: TRBV4-2
cdr3_aa: CASSQDLTGNRPQHF
cdr3_nt: TGTGCCAGCAGCCAAGATCTTACGGGAAATCGGCCCCAGCATTTT

d_call: -
clone_size: -
j_call: TRBJ2-7
v_call: TRBV7-2
cdr3_aa: CASSLGPHSYEQYF
cdr3_nt: TGTGCCAGCAGCTTAGGCCCCCATTCCTACGAGCAGTACTTC

d_call: TRBD2
clone_size: -
j_call: TRBJ2-2
v_call: TRBV9
cdr3_aa: CASSHRGGGHTTGELFF
cdr3_nt: TGTGCCAGCAGCCACCGGGGGGGAGGCCACACCACCGGGGAGCTGTTTTTT

d_call: -
clone_size: -
j_call: TRBJ2-3
v_call: TRBV3-1/TRBV3-2
cdr3_aa: CASSKGGGNTDTQYF
cdr3_nt: TGTGCCAGCAGTAAGGGCGGGGGCAACACAGATACGCAGTATTTT

d_call: -
clone_size: many
j_call: TRBJ2-7
v_call: TRBV5-6
cdr3_aa: CASSLVQASYEQYF
cdr3_nt: TGTGCCAGCAGCTTGGTTCAGGCGTCCTACGAGCAGTACTTC

d_call: -
clone_size: -
j_call: TRBJ1-3
v_call: TRBV7-2
cdr3_aa: CASSLNSGNTIYF
cdr3_nt: TGTGCCAGCAGCTTAAACTCTGGAAACACCATATATTTT

d_call: -
clone_size: -
j_call: TRBJ1-3
v_call: TRBV2
cdr3_aa: CASSERRSSGNTIYF
cdr3_nt: TGTGCCAGCAGCGAACGACGGAGCTCTGGAAACACCATATATTTT

d_call: -
clone_size: -
j_call: TRBJ2-1
v_call: TRBV15
cdr3_aa: CATSIGPSSDNEQFF
cdr3_nt: TGTGCCACCAGCATAGGACCTAGCTCAGACAATGAGCAGTTCTTC

d_call: -
clone_size: few
j_call: TRBJ1-4
v_call: TRBV30
cdr3_aa: CAWSTGWEKLFF
cdr3_nt: TGTGCCTGGAGTACAGGGTGGGAAAAACTGTTTTTT

d_call: -
clone_size: -
j_call: TRBJ2-5
v_call: TRBV7-2
cdr3_aa: CASSLWGWGQVETQYF
cdr3_nt: TGTGCCAGCAGCTTATGGGGGTGGGGGCAGGTTGAGACCCAGTACTTC

d_call: -
clone_size: -
j_call: TRBJ1-3
v_call: TRBV6-1
cdr3_aa: CASSEGPYSGNTIYF
cdr3_nt: TGTGCCAGCAGTGAAGGTCCTTACTCTGGAAACACCATATATTTT

d_call: TRBD2
clone_size: -
j_call: TRBJ2-3
v_call: TRBV18
cdr3_aa: CASSPRSGGGTDTQYF
cdr3_nt: TGTGCCAGCTCACCTCGCAGCGGGGGGGGCACAGATACGCAGTATTTT

d_call: TRBD1
clone_size: once
j_call: TRBJ2-5
v_call: TRBV28
cdr3_aa: CASSSTGEQETQYF
cdr3_nt: TGTGCCAGCAGTTCGACAGGGGAGCAAGAGACCCAGTACTTC

d_call: TRBD2
clone_size: -
j_call: TRBJ2-5
v_call: TRBV11-2
cdr3_aa: CASSSRLAGEETQYF
cdr3_nt: TGTGCCAGCAGCTCAAGACTAGCGGGAGAAGAGACCCAGTACTTC

d_call: -
clone_size: -
j_call: TRBJ1-4
v_call: TRBV2
cdr3_aa: CASRRTGNDEKLFF
cdr3_nt: TGTGCCAGCAGACGCACAGGGAACGACGAAAAACTGTTTTTT